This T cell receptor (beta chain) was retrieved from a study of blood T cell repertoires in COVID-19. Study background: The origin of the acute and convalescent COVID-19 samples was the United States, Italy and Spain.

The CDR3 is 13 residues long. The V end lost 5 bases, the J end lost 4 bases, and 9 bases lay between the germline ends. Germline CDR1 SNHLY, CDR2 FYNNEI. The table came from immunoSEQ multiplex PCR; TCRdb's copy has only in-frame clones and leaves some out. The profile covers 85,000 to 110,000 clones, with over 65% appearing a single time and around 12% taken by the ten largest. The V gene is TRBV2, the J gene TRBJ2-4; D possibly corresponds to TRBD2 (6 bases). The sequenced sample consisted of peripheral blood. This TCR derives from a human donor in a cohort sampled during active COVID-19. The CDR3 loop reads CASSPREKNIQYF. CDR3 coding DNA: TGTGCCAGCAGTCCTCGGGAGAAAAACATTCAGTACTTC.